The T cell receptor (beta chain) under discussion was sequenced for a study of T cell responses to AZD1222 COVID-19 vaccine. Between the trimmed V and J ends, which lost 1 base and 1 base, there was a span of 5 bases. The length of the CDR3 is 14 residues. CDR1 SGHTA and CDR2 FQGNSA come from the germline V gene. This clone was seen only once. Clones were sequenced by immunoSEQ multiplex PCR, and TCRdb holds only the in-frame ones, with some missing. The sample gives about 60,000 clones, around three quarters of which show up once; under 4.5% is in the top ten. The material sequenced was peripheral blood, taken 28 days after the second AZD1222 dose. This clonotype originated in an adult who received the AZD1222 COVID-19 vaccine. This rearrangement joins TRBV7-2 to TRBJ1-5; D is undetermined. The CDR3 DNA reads TGTGCCAGCAGCTTAGTACAGAGCAATCAGCCCCAGCATTTT. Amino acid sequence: CASSLVQSNQPQHF.